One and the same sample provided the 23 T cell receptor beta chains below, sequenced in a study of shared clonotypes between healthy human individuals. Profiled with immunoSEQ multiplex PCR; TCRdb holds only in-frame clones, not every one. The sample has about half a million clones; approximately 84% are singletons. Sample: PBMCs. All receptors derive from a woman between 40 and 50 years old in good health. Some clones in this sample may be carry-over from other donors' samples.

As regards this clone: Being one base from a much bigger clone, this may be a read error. In nucleotides, the CDR3 is TGTGCCAGCAGTTCGAACACCGGGGAGCTGTTTTTT. As protein: CASSSNTGELFF. The rearrangement uses TRBV7-2 and TRBJ2-2; D gene ambiguous. Trimming removed 6 bases at V and 0 bases at J, with 2 bases between. This CDR3 is 12 amino acids long. Per the germline V gene, CDR1 is SGHTA and CDR2 is FQGNSA. Looking up the rest from reference TRBV7-2 and TRBJ2-2 gives the full variable domain: GAGVSQSPSNKVTEKGKDVELRCDPISGHTALYWYRQSLGQGLEFLIYFQGNSAPDKSGLPSDRFSAERTGGSVSTLTIQRTQQEDSAVYLCASSSNTGELFFGEGSRLTVL.

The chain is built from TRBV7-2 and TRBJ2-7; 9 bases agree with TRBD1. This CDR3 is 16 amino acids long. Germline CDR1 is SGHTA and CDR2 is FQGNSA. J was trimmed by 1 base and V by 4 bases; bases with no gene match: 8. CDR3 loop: CASSSGTGWESYEQYF. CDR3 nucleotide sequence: TGTGCCAGCAGCTCCGGGACAGGGTGGGAATCCTACGAGCAGTACTTC.

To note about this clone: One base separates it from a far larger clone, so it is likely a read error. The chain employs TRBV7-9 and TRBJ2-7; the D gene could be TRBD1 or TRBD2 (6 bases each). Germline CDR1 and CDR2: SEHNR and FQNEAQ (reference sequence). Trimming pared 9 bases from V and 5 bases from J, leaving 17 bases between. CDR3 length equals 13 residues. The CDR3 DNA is TGTGCCAGTCCGGGGGCTAGAGGCGACGAGCAGTACTTC. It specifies CASPGARGDEQYF.

Here the CDR3 reads CASSQDREAYSNQPQHF. CDR3 in DNA: TGTGCCAGCAGCCAGGACAGGGAAGCCTATAGCAATCAGCCCCAGCATTTT. The V and J genes are TRBV28 and TRBJ1-5; 8 nucleotides line up with TRBD1. Trimming cost V 6 bases and J 0 bases; bases outside gene matches: 10. This CDR3 has 17 residues. Per germline, CDR1 MDHEN and CDR2 SYDVKM.

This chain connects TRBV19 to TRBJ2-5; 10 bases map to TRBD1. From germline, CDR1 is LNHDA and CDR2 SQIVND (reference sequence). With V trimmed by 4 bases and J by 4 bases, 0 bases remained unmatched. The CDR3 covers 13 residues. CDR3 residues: CASSRTGGETQYF. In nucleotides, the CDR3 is TGTGCCAGTAGTAGGACAGGGGGAGAGACCCAGTACTTC.

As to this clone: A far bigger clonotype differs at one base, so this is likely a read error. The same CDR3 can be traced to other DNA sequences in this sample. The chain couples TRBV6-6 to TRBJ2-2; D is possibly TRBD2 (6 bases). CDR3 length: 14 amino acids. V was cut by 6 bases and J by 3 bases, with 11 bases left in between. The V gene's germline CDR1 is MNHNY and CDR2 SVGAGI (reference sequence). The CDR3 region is CASRSGTDTGELFF. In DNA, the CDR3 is TGTGCCAGCAGGTCAGGGACTGACACCGGGGAGCTGTTTTTT.

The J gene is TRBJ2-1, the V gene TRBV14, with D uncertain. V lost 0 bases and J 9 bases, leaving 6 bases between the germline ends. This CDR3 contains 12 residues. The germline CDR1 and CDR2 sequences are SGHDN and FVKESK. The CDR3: CASSQDRGEQFF. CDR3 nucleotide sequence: TGTGCCAGCAGCCAAGATCGTGGTGAGCAGTTCTTC.

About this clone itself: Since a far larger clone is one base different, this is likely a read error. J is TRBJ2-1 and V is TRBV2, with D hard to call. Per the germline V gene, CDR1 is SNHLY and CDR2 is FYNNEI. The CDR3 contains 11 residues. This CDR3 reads CASTNYNEQLF. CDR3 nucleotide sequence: TGTGCCAGCACCAACTACAATGAGCAGCTCTTC.

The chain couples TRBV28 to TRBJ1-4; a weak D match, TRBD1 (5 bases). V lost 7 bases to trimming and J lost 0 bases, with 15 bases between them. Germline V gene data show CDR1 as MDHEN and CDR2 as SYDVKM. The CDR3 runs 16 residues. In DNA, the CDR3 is TGTGCCAGCATTTCTCCAGGGTTCGCAACTAATGAAAAACTGTTTTTT. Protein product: CASISPGFATNEKLFF.

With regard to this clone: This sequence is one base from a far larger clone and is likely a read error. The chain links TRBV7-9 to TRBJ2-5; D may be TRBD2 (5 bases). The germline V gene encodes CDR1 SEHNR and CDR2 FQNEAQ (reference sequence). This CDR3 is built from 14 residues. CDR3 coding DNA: TGTGCCAGAAGCTTTTTTAGCGATCAAGAGACCCAGTACTTC. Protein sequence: CARSFFSDQETQYF. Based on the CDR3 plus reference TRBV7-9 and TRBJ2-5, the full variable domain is DTGVSQNPRHKITKRGQNVTFRCDPISEHNRLYWYRQTLGQGPEFLTYFQNEAQLEKSRLLSDRFSAERPKGSFSTLEIQRTEQGDSAMYLCARSFFSDQETQYFGPGTRLLVL.

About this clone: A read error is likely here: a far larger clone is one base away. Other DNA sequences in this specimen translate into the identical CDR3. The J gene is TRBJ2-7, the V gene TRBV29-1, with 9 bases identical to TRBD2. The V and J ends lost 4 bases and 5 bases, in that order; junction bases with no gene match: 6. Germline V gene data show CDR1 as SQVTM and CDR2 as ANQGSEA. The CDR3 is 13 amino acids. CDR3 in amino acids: CSVAGLAVHEQYF. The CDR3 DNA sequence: TGCAGCGTTGCGGGACTAGCAGTCCACGAGCAGTACTTC.

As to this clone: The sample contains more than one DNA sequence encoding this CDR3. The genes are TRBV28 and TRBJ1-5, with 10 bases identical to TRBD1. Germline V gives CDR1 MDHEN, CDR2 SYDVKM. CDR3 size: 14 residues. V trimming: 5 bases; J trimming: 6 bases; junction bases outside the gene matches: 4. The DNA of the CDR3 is TGTGCCAGCAGTCAGACAGGGGGCGTTCAGCCCCAGCATTTT. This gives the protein CASSQTGGVQPQHF.

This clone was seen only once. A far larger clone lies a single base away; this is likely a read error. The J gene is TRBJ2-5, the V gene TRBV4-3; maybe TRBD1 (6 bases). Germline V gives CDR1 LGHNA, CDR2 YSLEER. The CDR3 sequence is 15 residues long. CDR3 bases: TGCGCCAGAAGCCCTCAGGACAGTCGGCAAGAGACCCAGTACTTC. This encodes CARSPQDSRQETQYF.

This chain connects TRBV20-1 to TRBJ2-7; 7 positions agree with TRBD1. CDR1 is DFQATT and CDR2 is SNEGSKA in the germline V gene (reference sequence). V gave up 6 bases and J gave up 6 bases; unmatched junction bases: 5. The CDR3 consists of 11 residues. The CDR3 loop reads CSADRVSEQYF. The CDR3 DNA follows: TGCAGTGCAGACAGGGTCTCCGAGCAGTACTTC.

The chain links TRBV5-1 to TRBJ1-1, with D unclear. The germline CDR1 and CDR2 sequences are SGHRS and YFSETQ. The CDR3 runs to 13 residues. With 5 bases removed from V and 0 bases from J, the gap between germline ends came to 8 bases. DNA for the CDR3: TGCGCCAGCAGGGTCGCTGTGAACACTGAAGCTTTCTTT. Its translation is CASRVAVNTEAFF.

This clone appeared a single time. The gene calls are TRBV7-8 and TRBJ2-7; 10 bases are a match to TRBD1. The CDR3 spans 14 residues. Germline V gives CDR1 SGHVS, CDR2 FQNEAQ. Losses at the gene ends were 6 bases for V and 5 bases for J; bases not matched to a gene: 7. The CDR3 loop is CASRRDRGPHEQYF. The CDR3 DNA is TGTGCCAGCAGACGAGACAGGGGGCCCCACGAGCAGTACTTC.

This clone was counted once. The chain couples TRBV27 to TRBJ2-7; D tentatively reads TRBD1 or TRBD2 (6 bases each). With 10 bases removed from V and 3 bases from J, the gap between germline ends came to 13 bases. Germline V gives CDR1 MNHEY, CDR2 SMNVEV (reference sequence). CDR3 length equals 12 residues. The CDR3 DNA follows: TGTGCCACCGGGGGCAGCGTCTACGAGCAGTACTTC. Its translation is CATGGSVYEQYF.

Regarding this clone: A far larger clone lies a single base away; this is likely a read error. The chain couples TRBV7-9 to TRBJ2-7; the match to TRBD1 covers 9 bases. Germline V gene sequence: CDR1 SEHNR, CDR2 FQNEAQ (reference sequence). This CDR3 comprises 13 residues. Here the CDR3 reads CSSSRRQGGEQYF. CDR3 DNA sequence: TGTTCCAGCAGCAGGAGACAGGGGGGCGAGCAGTACTTC.

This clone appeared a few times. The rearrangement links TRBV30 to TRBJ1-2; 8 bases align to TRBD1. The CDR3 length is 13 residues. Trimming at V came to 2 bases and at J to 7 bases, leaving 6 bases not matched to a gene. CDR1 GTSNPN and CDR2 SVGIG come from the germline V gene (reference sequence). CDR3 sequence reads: CAWSKQGGSGYTF. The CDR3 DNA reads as TGTGCCTGGAGTAAACAGGGGGGAAGTGGCTACACCTTC.

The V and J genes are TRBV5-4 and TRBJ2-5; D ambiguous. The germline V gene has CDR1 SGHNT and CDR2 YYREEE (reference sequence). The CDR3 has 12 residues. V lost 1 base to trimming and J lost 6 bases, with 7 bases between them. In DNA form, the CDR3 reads TGTGCCAGCAGCTTGCCCTCTCAGACCCAGTACTTC. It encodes CASSLPSQTQYF.

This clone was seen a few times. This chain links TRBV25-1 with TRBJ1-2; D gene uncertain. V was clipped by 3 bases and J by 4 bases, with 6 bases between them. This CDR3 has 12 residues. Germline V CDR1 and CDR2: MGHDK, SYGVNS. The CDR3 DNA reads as TGTGCCAGCAGTGACGGCTTCTATGGCTACACCTTC. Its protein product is CASSDGFYGYTF.

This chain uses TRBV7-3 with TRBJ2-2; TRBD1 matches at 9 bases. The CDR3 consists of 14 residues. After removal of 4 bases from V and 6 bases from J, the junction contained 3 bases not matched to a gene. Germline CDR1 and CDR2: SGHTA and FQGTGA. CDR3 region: CASSSDRGAGELFF. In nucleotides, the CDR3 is TGTGCCAGCAGCTCGGACAGGGGAGCCGGGGAGCTGTTTTTT.

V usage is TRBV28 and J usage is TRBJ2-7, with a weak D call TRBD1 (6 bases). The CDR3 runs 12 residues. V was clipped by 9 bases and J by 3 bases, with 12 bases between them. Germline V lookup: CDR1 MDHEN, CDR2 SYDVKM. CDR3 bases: TGTGCCAGGCCGGGACATCACTACGAGCAGTACTTC. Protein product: CARPGHHYEQYF.